Sequencing of this T cell receptor (beta chain) was carried out in a study of CD8 T cells in ankylosing spondylitis. Broader study findings: Characteristic of ankylosing spondylitis blood, it appeared, was a TCR beta motif comprising 7 to 9 highly homologous variants. A subset of motif variants has previously been described in the synovial fluid and blood of reactive arthritis. The disease-linked clones had a CD8+ phenotype and low blood frequencies.

This clonotype was seen repeatedly, ten times or more. Antigen unknown. The CDR3 totals 15 residues. Per the germline V gene, CDR1 is SGHRS and CDR2 is YFSETQ. The germline V and J ends were trimmed by 1 base and 0 bases, with 8 bases remaining between them. A quantitative 5'-RACE method, one with molecular barcodes, was used to make TCR beta libraries. TCRdb ran MiXCR on the 5' RACE reads and lists one entry per CDR3 protein. The table includes 150,000 to 200,000 distinct CDR3 sequences, approximately 10% detected once. The sequenced material came from blood, either unsorted or a sorted T cell fraction (not recorded which). The chain links TRBV5-1 to TRBJ1-5; D unresolved. The sequence came from a male donor with ankylosing spondylitis or in good health (not recorded which). The CDR3 nucleotides read TGCGCCAGCAGCTTGACCCCCGGTAGCAATCAGCCCCAGCATTTT. This encodes CASSLTPGSNQPQHF.